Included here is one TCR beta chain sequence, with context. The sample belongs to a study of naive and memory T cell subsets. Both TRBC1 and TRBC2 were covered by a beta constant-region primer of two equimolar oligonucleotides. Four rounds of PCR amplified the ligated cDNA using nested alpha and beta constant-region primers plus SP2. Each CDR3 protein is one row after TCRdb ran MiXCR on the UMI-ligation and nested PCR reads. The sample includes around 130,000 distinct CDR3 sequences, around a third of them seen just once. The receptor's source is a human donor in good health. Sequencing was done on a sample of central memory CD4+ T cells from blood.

This CDR3 reads CASSPLGLAGGLGTGELFF. The CDR3 DNA reads as TGTGCCAGCAGCCCCCTAGGACTAGCGGGAGGGCTTGGCACCGGGGAGCTGTTTTTT. The gene calls are TRBV3-1 and TRBJ2-2; 15 bases are shared with TRBD2. Germline V lookup: CDR1 LGHDT, CDR2 YNNKEL (reference sequence). There are 19 residues in the CDR3. The V gene end was trimmed by 4 bases and the J gene end by 4 bases; junction bases not matched to a gene: 10.